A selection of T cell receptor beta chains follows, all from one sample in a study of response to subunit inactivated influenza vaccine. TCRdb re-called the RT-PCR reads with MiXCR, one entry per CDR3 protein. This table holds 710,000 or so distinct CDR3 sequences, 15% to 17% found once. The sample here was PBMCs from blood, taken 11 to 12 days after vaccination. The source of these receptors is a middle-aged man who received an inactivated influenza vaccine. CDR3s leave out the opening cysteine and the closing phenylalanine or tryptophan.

ASCKGRENIQY	TRBV6-6
ASTAGTYNYGYT	TRBV28
ASSFLTGTNLNTGELF	TRBV7-3
ASSKIAGVAGANVLT	TRBV11-2
ASSLEPGGGFIRETQY	TRBV7-6
ASRKAGETYEQY	TRBV6-2/TRBV6-3
ASSQTGGPYNEQF	TRBV3-1
ASSPYRVSSEQY	TRBV28
ASSRLPGQGRYEQY	TRBV21-1
ASSLDGAGRETQY	TRBV11-2
ASSLDGPSYNEQF	TRBV7-2
ASSSIPGLAGGLGELF	TRBV7-3
ASSTSGTSTGELF	TRBV7-2
ASSQRAGNSPLH	TRBV3-1
ASSEDRGHPYNSPLH	TRBV7-2
ASSQEGGWGSYNEQF	TRBV4-3
SVGTGKGSYEQY	TRBV29-1
ASSLGDPGRGYT	TRBV7-6
SVVPSGIQETQY	TRBV29-1
ASSLGASGGETQY	TRBV18
AISESIVGGRRYEQY	TRBV10-3
ASSRDRRSSYEQY	TRBV5-1
ASSYEGLNYEQY	TRBV5-5
ASSLGGVTDTQY	TRBV7-2
ASSLLFAGQGAIDTQY	TRBV11-1
ASSWMDRDEQY	TRBV2
ASSVDGTSGRTDTQY	TRBV9
ASSQKMGGINEKLF	TRBV4-3
ASSYGPTGHHRTDTQY	TRBV6-5
ASSSHVGSYEQY	TRBV5-1
ASRSGTGNYNEQF	TRBV12-3/TRBV12-4
ASSSSGPGYT	TRBV5-1
ARQLAGSNEQF	TRBV30
ASSLDRADQPQH	TRBV12-3/TRBV12-4
ASSYLGTRHYEQY	TRBV6-2/TRBV6-3
ASSPPPLTSGRLSKQF	TRBV7-6
ASRHDRDIEQF	TRBV12-3/TRBV12-4
ASSLANSADTQY	TRBV12-3/TRBV12-4
ASRGGQTEAF	TRBV6-2/TRBV6-3
ASSHEAGTGSYGYT	TRBV3-1
ASSFDSYGYT	TRBV5-1
ASSVSGSEYEQY	TRBV9
ASSWTGSTGELF	TRBV28
ASSKGLAGYNEQF	TRBV7-3
ASILAPDYGYT	TRBV12-3/TRBV12-4
ASSPRRINEQF	TRBV12-3/TRBV12-4
ASSIRTNTEAF	TRBV19
SARGPRTGGTDTQY	TRBV29-1